The entry that follows covers one T cell receptor (beta chain) sequence. Its specificity is unknown. This entry comes from a study of PD-1 blockade in mismatch repair-deficient tumors. On the study more broadly: All were previously treated, progressing patients with approximately 12 mismatch repair-deficient cancer types.

The study's findings and limits: After pembrolizumab, tumor-resident clones rose rapidly, then generally contracted before radiologic responses.

PCR or immunohistochemistry showed mismatch repair deficiency in every enrolled patient. The ends were cut back, 1 base at V and 8 bases at J, with 12 bases in the middle. CDR1 SEHNR and CDR2 FQNEAQ come from the germline V gene (reference sequence). The CDR3 runs to 14 residues. The assay was immunoSEQ multiplex PCR, and TCRdb's table has in-frame clones only and misses some. In the table there are approximately 130,000 clones, about 86% of which are singletons. Sequenced material: peripheral blood, taken 44 weeks after starting pembrolizumab. This receptor was identified in an adult with mismatch repair-deficient cancer. The chain carries TRBV7-9 and TRBJ2-4, with D perhaps TRBD1 (6 bases). The CDR3 nucleotides read TGTGCCAGCAGCTTAGGAGAGGACAGATACATTCAGTACTTC. Its protein is CASSLGEDRYIQYF.